This TCR beta chain is from a study of blood T cell repertoires in COVID-19. Germline V lookup: CDR1 LGHDT, CDR2 YNNKEL (reference sequence). The V and J ends lost 0 bases and 3 bases respectively, with 8 bases between them. This CDR3 is built from 14 residues. Libraries were prepared by immunoSEQ multiplex PCR; TCRdb keeps only in-frame clonotypes and omits some of them. Counted here are under 250,000 clones, roughly four fifths occurring once; the ten biggest clones make up around 1.8%. Cohort placement rested on clinical history that participants reported themselves. The receptor's source is a man between 60 and 70 years old who had recovered from COVID-19. The chain joins TRBV3-1 (or the pseudogene TRBV3-2) to TRBJ1-1, with a possible D match to TRBD1 (6 bases). The sequencing sample was made of PBMCs or T cells enriched from blood (not recorded which). The CDR3 sequence is CASSQDRGYTEAFF. CDR3 sequence (DNA): TGTGCCAGCAGCCAAGACAGGGGCTACACTGAAGCTTTCTTT.